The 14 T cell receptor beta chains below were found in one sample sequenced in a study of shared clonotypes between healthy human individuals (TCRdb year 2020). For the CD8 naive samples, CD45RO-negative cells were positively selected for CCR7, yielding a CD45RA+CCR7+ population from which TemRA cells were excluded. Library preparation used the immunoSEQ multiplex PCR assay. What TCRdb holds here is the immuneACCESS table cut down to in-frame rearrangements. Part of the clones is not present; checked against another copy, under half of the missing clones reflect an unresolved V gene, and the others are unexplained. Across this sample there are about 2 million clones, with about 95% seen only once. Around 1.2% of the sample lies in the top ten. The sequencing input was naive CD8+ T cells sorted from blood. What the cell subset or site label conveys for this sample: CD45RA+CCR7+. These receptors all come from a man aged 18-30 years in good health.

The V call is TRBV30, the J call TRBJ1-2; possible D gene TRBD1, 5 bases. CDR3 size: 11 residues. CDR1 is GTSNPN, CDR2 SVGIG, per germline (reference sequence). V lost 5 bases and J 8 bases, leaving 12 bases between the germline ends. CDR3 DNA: TGTGCCTGGGAAGGAGGGGTAGGCTACACCTTC. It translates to CAWEGGVGYTF. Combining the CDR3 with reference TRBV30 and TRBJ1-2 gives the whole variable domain SQTIHQWPATLVQPVGSPLSLECTVEGTSNPNLYWYRQAAGRGLQLLFYSVGIGQISSEVPQNLSASRPQDRQFILSSKKLLLSDSGFYLCAWEGGVGYTFGSGTRLTVV.

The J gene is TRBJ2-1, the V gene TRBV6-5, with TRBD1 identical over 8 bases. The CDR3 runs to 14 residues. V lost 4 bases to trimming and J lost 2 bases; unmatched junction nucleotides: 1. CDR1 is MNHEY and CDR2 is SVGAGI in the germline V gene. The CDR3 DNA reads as TGTGCCAGCAGTTTGGGACAGGCCTACAATGAGCAGTTCTTC. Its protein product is CASSLGQAYNEQFF.

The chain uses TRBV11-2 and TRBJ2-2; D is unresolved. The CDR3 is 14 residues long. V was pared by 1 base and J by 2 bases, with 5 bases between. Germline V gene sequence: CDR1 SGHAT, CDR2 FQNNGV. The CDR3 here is CASSLVANTGELFF. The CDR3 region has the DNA TGTGCCAGCAGCTTAGTGGCAAACACCGGGGAGCTGTTTTTT.

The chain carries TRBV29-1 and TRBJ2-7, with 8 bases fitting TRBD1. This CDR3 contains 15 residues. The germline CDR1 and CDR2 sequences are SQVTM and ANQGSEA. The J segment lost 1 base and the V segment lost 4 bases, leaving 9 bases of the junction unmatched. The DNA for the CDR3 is TGCAGCGTTGCTGGGACAGGCCTAATATCCTACGAGCAGTACTTC. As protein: CSVAGTGLISYEQYF.

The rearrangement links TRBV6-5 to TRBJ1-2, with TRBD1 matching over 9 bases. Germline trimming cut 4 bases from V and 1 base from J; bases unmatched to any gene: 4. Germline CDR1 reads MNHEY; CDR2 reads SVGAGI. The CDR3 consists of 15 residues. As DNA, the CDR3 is TGTGCCAGCAGTTGGACAGGGGAGGGTAACTATGGCTACACCTTC. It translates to CASSWTGEGNYGYTF.

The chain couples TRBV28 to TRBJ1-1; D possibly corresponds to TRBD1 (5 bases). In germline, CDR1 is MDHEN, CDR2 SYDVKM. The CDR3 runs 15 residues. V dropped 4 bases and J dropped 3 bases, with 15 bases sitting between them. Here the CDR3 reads CASSSQTAIYTEAFF. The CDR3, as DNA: TGTGCCAGCAGTTCCCAGACAGCTATTTACACTGAAGCTTTCTTT.

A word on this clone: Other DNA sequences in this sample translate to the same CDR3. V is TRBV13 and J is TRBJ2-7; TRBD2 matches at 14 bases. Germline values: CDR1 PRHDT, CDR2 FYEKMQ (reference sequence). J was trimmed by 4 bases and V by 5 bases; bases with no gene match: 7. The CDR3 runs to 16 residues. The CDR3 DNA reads TGTGCCAGCAGCCCGGCCGGGACTAGCGGGAGTTACGAGCAGTACTTC. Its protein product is CASSPAGTSGSYEQYF.

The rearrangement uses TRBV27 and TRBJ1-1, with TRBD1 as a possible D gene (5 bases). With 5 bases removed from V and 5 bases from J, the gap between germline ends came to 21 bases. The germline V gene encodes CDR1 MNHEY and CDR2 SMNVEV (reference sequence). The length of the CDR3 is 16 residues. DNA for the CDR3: TGTGCCAGCAGTCTCGGCCCCGACAGTTGGGGGACTGAAGCTTTCTTT. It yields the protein CASSLGPDSWGTEAFF.

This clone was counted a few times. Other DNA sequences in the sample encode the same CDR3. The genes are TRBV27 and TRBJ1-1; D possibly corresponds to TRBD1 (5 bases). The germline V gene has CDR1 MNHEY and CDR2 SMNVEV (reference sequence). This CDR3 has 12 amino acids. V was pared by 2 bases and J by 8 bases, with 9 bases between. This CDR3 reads CASSLTGGEAFF. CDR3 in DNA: TGTGCCAGCAGTTTAACGGGGGGAGAAGCTTTCTTT.

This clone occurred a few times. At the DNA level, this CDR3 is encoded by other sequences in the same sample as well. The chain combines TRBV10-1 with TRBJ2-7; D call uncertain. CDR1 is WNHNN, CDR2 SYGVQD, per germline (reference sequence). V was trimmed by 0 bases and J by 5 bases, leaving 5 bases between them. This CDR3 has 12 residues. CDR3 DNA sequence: TGCGCCAGCAGTGAGTCCCTCGACGAGCAGTACTTC. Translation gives CASSESLDEQYF.

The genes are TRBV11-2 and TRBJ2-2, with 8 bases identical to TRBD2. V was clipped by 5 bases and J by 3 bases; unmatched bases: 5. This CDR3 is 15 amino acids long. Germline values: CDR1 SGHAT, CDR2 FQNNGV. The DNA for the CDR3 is TGTGCCAGCAGCAAACTAGCGGACTACACCGGGGAGCTGTTTTTT. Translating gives CASSKLADYTGELFF.

The CDR3 bases are TGCGCCAGCAGCCAAACGTCCTACGAGCAGTACTTC. Translated, it gives CASSQTSYEQYF. The rearrangement links TRBV4-1 to TRBJ2-7; D gene uncertain. This CDR3 is built from 12 residues. The germline gives CDR1 MGHRA, CDR2 YSYEKL. V dropped 2 bases and J dropped 1 base, with 3 bases sitting between them.

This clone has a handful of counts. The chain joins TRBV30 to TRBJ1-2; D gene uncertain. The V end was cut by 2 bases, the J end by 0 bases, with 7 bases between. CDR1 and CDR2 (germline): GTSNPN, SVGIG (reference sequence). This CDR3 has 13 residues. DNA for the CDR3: TGTGCCTGGAGTCTAACAGCTAACTATGGCTACACCTTC. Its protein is CAWSLTANYGYTF.

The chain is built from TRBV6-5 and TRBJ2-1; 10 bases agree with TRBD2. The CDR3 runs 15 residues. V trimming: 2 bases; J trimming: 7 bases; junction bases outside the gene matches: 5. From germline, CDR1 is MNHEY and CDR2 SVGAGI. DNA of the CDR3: TGTGCCAGCAGTTACGGAGCGGGGGGGATGAATGAGCAGTTCTTC. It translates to CASSYGAGGMNEQFF.